This T cell receptor (beta chain) was observed in a study of cytomegalovirus exposure and HLA in healthy donors. This CDR3 is built from 15 residues. Per germline, CDR1 SGHVS and CDR2 FNYEAQ. About this clone: No antigen is known for it. A junction end diverges from the germline sequence, so it may reflect a read error.

Findings of the study overall: Certain sequence variants were highly shared and formed a cluster, and this cluster was likely a sequencing artifact. What a later analysis reportedly showed was that an Asian-associated ancestry cluster had fewer N-insertions than the approximately 700-donor mean.

The CMV serostatus of this donor went unrecorded. Primers: 60 Vbeta forward and 13 Jbeta reverse. Generated by immunoSEQ multiplex PCR, the TCRdb table keeps only in-frame clones and is missing some. The table shows 150,000 to 200,000 clones, with 80% to 85% occurring only once. Sequenced input: PBMCs. The chain recombines TRBV7-6 with TRBJ1-1, with a weak D call TRBD1 (5 bases). The clonotype was recovered from a human donor in good health. The CDR3 DNA sequence: TGTGCCGGCAGCATGGGGACTCCCAGGAACACTGAAGCTTTCTTT. It is translated as CAGSMGTPRNTEAFF.